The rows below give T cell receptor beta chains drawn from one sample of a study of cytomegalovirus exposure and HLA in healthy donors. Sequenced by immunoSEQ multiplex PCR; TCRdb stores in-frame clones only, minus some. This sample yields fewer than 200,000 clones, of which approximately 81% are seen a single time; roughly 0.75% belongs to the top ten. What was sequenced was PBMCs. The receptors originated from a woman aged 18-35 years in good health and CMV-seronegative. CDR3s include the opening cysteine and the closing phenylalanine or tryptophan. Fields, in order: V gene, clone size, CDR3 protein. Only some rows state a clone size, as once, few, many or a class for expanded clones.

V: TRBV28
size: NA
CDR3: CASSPRLFRPSTEAFF

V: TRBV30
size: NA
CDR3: CAWSQTIEYNEQFF

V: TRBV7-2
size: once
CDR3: CASSFKPPSSGIYYEQYF

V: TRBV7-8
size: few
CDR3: CASSLGAVFGYTF

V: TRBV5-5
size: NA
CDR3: CASSLVSLQGSYQETQYF

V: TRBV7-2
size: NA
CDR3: CASSLASASGRYEQYF

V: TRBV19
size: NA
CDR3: CASSEWDSRNEKLFF

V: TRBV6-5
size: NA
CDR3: CASNAGGPGSNEQFF

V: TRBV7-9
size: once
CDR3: CSSSAIRGTGGFTEAFF

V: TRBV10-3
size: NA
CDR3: CAISELDRDVETQYF